These 21 T cell receptor beta chains were all obtained from the same sample, sequenced in a study of blood T cell repertoires in COVID-19. Only in-frame clones appear in the TCRdb table, and some are missing; sequencing was by immunoSEQ multiplex PCR. The sample lists around 150,000 clones; 75% to 90% were seen once. What was sequenced was peripheral blood. The receptor source for this set is a human donor with acute or convalescent COVID-19. The donor label of this sample is uncertain.

This sequence joins TRBV2 and TRBJ2-3; D gene uncertain. The ends were cut back, 7 bases at V and 0 bases at J, with 8 bases in the middle. CDR3 length: 13 amino acids. Germline V gives CDR1 SNHLY, CDR2 FYNNEI. The CDR3: CASILLSTDTQYF. The CDR3, as DNA: TGTGCCAGCATTCTTCTGAGCACAGATACGCAGTATTTT.

There are many counts of this clone. This chain connects TRBV29-1 to TRBJ2-3, with 9 nucleotides matching TRBD2. CDR3 size: 15 residues. With V trimmed by 5 bases and J by 4 bases, 10 bases remained unmatched. Germline V CDR1 and CDR2: SQVTM, ANQGSEA. The CDR3 here is CSVSPGGGASDTQYF. For the CDR3, the DNA is TGCAGCGTTTCCCCAGGCGGGGGGGCCTCAGATACGCAGTATTTT.

The J gene is TRBJ2-5, the V gene TRBV7-3, with a possible D match to TRBD2 (7 bases). The germline V gene encodes CDR1 SGHTA and CDR2 FQGTGA. The CDR3 sequence is 15 residues long. Trimming removed 2 bases from V and 2 bases from J, with 12 bases in between. CDR3 sequence (DNA): TGTGCCAGCAGCTTATTCGGGGGGCAACAAGAGACCCAGTACTTC. This gives the protein CASSLFGGQQETQYF.

Concerning this clone itself: The same CDR3 also results from other DNA sequences found in this sample. V gene TRBV29-1 combines with J gene TRBJ1-5, with 7 bases identical to TRBD1. The CDR3 is made up of 14 amino acids. Germline CDR1 SQVTM, CDR2 ANQGSEA. V lost 6 bases to trimming and J lost 0 bases; unmatched junction nucleotides: 5. CDR3 sequence reads: CSVTGTDSNQPQHF. CDR3 DNA: TGCAGCGTCACCGGGACAGATAGCAATCAGCCCCAGCATTTT. The full variable domain, rest sourced from reference TRBV29-1 and TRBJ1-5, is SAVISQKPSRDICQRGTSLTIQCQVDSQVTMMFWYRQQPGQSLTLIATANQGSEATYESGFVIDKFPISRPNLTFSTLTVSNMSPEDSSIYLCSVTGTDSNQPQHFGDGTRLSIL.

This chain joins TRBV30 and TRBJ1-5, with 8 bases fitting TRBD1. The CDR3 has 13 residues. From germline, CDR1 is GTSNPN and CDR2 SVGIG (reference sequence). V lost 8 bases to trimming and J lost 2 bases; unmatched junction nucleotides: 5. The CDR3 DNA sequence: TGTGCCGTCGGACAGGGAGGCAATCAGCCCCAGCATTTT. Protein sequence: CAVGQGGNQPQHF.

V gene TRBV27 combines with J gene TRBJ1-2; tentative D call: TRBD1 (6 bases). Germline V gene lookup returns CDR1 MNHEY and CDR2 SMNVEV (reference sequence). The CDR3 covers 15 residues. The V and J ends lost 5 bases and 5 bases respectively, with 18 bases between them. This CDR3 reads CASSPLRGRGYGYTF. The CDR3 DNA reads as TGTGCCAGCAGTCCACTGAGGGGCAGGGGTTATGGCTACACCTTC.

V usage is TRBV7-9 and J usage is TRBJ1-6; D possibly corresponds to TRBD1 (6 bases). The CDR3 consists of 14 residues. V lost 5 bases to trimming and J lost 10 bases, with 15 bases between them. Germline values: CDR1 SEHNR, CDR2 FQNEAQ (reference sequence). The CDR3 region is CASSADRQASPLHF. CDR3 nucleotide sequence: TGTGCCAGCAGCGCCGACAGGCAAGCCTCACCCCTCCACTTT.

Comments on this clone: Other DNA sequences within the sample encode an identical CDR3. V usage is TRBV7-3 and J usage is TRBJ2-5; 7 bases line up with TRBD2. J gave up 4 bases and V 2 bases, and 1 base lay outside the gene matches. There are 13 residues in the CDR3. Germline V gene data show CDR1 as SGHTA and CDR2 as FQGTGA. CDR3 in DNA: TGTGCCAGCAGCTTATCGGGGGGAGAGACCCAGTACTTC. Its protein product is CASSLSGGETQYF.

This clone was picked up one time. This chain connects TRBV2 to TRBJ1-5, with D hard to call. Trimming took off 1 base at V and 4 bases at J, with 20 bases between the two ends. CDR3 length: 18 amino acids. From germline, CDR1 is SNHLY and CDR2 FYNNEI. CDR3 sequence (DNA): TGTGCCAGCAGTGAAGGGTCTGGCAGCCACTACGCTAATCAGCCCCAGCATTTT. It is translated as CASSEGSGSHYANQPQHF.

This clone was seen a single time. This sequence joins TRBV3-1 (or the pseudogene TRBV3-2) and TRBJ2-7, with a weak D call TRBD2 (5 bases). Germline V gene lookup returns CDR1 LGHDT and CDR2 YNNKEL (reference sequence). There are 14 residues in the CDR3. Trimming left V 4 bases short and J 4 bases short, with 14 bases between. CDR3 region: CASSLTSAGYEQYF. As DNA, the CDR3 is TGTGCCAGCAGCCTGACCTCCGCGGGTTACGAGCAGTACTTC.

The V call is TRBV10-2, the J call TRBJ1-2; possible D gene TRBD1, 6 bases. Trimming shortened V by 6 bases and J by 2 bases, and 10 bases separated the two germline ends. This CDR3 comprises 13 residues. From germline, CDR1 is WSHSY and CDR2 SAAADI. Here the CDR3 reads CASRDRRNYGYTF. The CDR3 DNA sequence: TGCGCCAGCAGGGACAGAAGAAACTATGGCTACACCTTC.

This chain joins TRBV14 and TRBJ1-2; D remains unclear. With 4 bases removed from V and 4 bases from J, the gap between germline ends came to 10 bases. Germline loops: CDR1 SGHDN, CDR2 FVKESK. This CDR3 has 13 amino acids. CDR3 region: CASSLGGAYGYTF. Here the CDR3 DNA reads TGTGCCAGCAGCCTAGGAGGAGCCTATGGCTACACCTTC. Complete variable domain (other parts from reference TRBV14 and TRBJ1-2): EAGVTQFPSHSVIEKGQTVTLRCDPISGHDNLYWYRRVMGKEIKFLLHFVKESKQDESGMPNNRFLAERTGGTYSTLKVQPAELEDSGVYFCASSLGGAYGYTFGSGTRLTVV.

This chain uses TRBV5-4 with TRBJ2-5; 7 bases agree with TRBD2. With 4 bases clipped from V and 5 bases from J, the junction kept 8 bases outside the gene matches. In germline, CDR1 is SGHNT, CDR2 YYREEE (reference sequence). This CDR3 has 14 residues. The CDR3 region has the DNA TGTGCCAGCAGCCCCACGGGGGGAGGTGAGACCCAGTACTTC. Translation: CASSPTGGGETQYF.

This clone was observed once. The chain couples TRBV6-1 to TRBJ1-1; weak D call: TRBD1 (6 bases). The germline V gene encodes CDR1 MNHNS and CDR2 SASEGT. The CDR3 runs 15 residues. Trimming removed 3 bases from V and 5 bases from J, with 16 bases in between. The CDR3 region is CASSDPQGARTEAFF. In DNA, the CDR3 is TGTGCCAGCAGTGATCCACAGGGAGCCAGGACTGAAGCTTTCTTT.

The gene calls are TRBV10-1 and TRBJ2-2; D not certain. From germline, CDR1 is WNHNN and CDR2 SYGVQD (reference sequence). Trimming took off 6 bases at V and 0 bases at J, with 5 bases between the two ends. CDR3 size: 13 residues. CDR3 coding DNA: TGCGCCAGCAGCCCTGCGAACACCGGGGAGCTGTTTTTT. It is translated as CASSPANTGELFF.

V and J are TRBV6-5 and TRBJ2-3; TRBD1 might be the D (6 bases). The CDR3 runs 15 residues. The V gene's germline CDR1 is MNHEY and CDR2 SVGAGI. V shed 6 bases and J shed 2 bases, with 15 bases lying between them. The CDR3 DNA is TGTGCCAGCAGACTTGGGACACCCATCACAGATACGCAGTATTTT. It is translated as CASRLGTPITDTQYF.

The V and J genes are TRBV5-1 and TRBJ1-2, with D unresolved. With 3 bases removed from V and 4 bases from J, the gap between germline ends came to 16 bases. The CDR3 contains 15 residues. Germline CDR1 SGHRS, CDR2 YFSETQ. The CDR3 spells CASSSAAVNRYGYTF. The CDR3 DNA sequence: TGCGCCAGCAGCTCGGCGGCCGTGAATCGCTATGGCTACACCTTC. Filled out from reference TRBV5-1 and TRBJ1-2, the complete variable domain reads KAGVTQTPRYLIKTRGQQVTLSCSPISGHRSVSWYQQTPGQGLQFLFEYFSETQRNKGNFPGRFSGRQFSNSRSEMNVSTLELGDSALYLCASSSAAVNRYGYTFGSGTRLTVV.

The chain employs TRBV14 and TRBJ2-1; 8 nucleotides align to TRBD2. The CDR3 consists of 13 residues. V trimming: 6 bases; J trimming: 9 bases; junction bases outside the gene matches: 7. CDR1 SGHDN and CDR2 FVKESK come from the germline V gene. In DNA form, the CDR3 reads TGTGCCAGCAGGGAGACTAGCGTCGCTGAGCAGTTCTTC. Translating it yields CASRETSVAEQFF.

The chain couples TRBV7-2 to TRBJ1-2; 12 bases map to TRBD1. The CDR3 has 15 residues. Germline V lookup: CDR1 SGHTA, CDR2 FQGNSA. The J segment lost 6 bases and the V segment lost 6 bases, leaving 8 bases of the junction unmatched. The CDR3 sequence: CASRSPGQGAHGYTF. For the CDR3, the DNA is TGTGCCAGCAGGTCCCCGGGACAGGGGGCGCATGGCTACACCTTC.

The genes are TRBV6-2 or TRBV6-3 and TRBJ2-1, with TRBD2 matching over 10 bases. Germline V gene sequence: CDR1 MNHEY, CDR2 SVGEGT. After removal of 5 bases from V and 4 bases from J, the junction contained 8 bases not matched to a gene. The CDR3 contains 16 residues. CDR3 in amino acids: CASSDRLAGAYNEQFF. CDR3 bases: TGTGCCAGCAGTGACCGTCTAGCGGGGGCTTACAATGAGCAGTTCTTC.

This chain links TRBV7-2 with TRBJ1-2, with 7 bases aligning to TRBD1. J gave up 1 base and V 5 bases, and 4 bases lay outside the gene matches. The V gene's germline CDR1 is SGHTA and CDR2 FQGNSA. CDR3 size: 14 residues. The CDR3: CASSPGGVNYGYTF. The DNA for the CDR3 is TGTGCCAGCAGCCCAGGGGGTGTTAACTATGGCTACACCTTC.